The source of this TCR beta chain is a study of blood T cell repertoires in COVID-19 (dated by TCRdb to 2018 to 2021). With respect to the entire study: Samples covering the acute and convalescent phases of COVID-19 were provided by collaborators in the United States, Italy and Spain. The material from the prospective study consisted of cDNA or gDNA derived from T cells, B-cell-depleted T cells, or PBMCs. Deeply sampled blood TCRbeta repertoires from subjects exposed to, actively infected with, or recovered from COVID-19 were included in the dataset. A freely available public database, intended as a resource for researchers studying the immune response to SARS-CoV-2, is where the repertoires were released. The samples were drawn from the first 160 participants of the ongoing ImmuneRACE study and from under 1,500 subjects provided by 6 global collaborators. The sample metadata nearly always contained a de-identified subject ID, COVID-19 status, age in years and sex. HLA class I and class II types, where available, came from metadata supplied by the sample provider rather than from assay-based typing. The investigation overall reported the following: The amount of clinical and demographic metadata varied by source and participant and was provided uncurated.

Looking up the germline V gene yields CDR1 KGHSH and CDR2 LQKENI. The CDR3 contains 16 residues, cysteine and phenylalanine counted. Solely the CDR3 DNA is kept, with 48 bases framed from the first base. V and J lose 4 bases and 4 bases, and a span of 17 bases separates them. On this clone: Its antigen specificity is not known. Per-nucleotide qualities are absent, and no much larger clonotype sits a single base away.

Participants in the prospective study were enrolled through a virtual design, were aged 18 to 89 years, and lived in fewer than 30 United States geographic areas. To assign participants to cohorts, the prospective study relied on clinical history that participants themselves reported in a screening survey and a study questionnaire. Recovered participants in ImmuneRACE Cohort 3 were defined as having two consecutive negative NP/OP PCR tests, clearance from a healthcare professional, or resolution of symptoms. In the prospective study, whole blood, serum and a nasopharyngeal or oropharyngeal swab were collected from each participant by mobile phlebotomists. Prospective study participants could optionally give additional blood draws and questionnaires over a roughly two-month period. Before DNA extraction, blood samples from the prospective study were shipped at room temperature or frozen. TCRbeta CDR3 regions were amplified from genomic DNA using the immunoSEQ Assay, a bias-controlled multiplex PCR. For the original study's pipeline: Within the assay, amplification of reference gene primers was used to estimate how many nucleated cells each sample contained. Sequence reads were collapsed and filtered to measure the absolute abundance of every unique TCRbeta CDR3 rearrangement. For each sample, productive Simpson clonality was calculated by taking the square root of Simpson's diversity index across productive rearrangements. TCRdb stores this immuneACCESS table with in-frame sequences only. Part of the clones is absent; in the studies checked, under half of the shortfall reflects unresolved V genes, and no reason is known for the rest. Clone size and V and J calls were adopted from that table, with D and trimming inferred from the DNA. Across this sample there are about 500,000 clones, with about 90% seen only once. Roughly 0.72% of the sample is in the top ten clones.

Material for sequencing was PBMCs or T cells enriched from blood (not recorded which). Recombination connected TRBV18 to TRBJ1-5; tentative D gene TRBD1, with 6 bases matching. The sequence came from a woman aged 18-29 years who had recovered from COVID-19. CDR3 region: CASSRTSGALNQPQHF. At the DNA level, the sequence is TGTGCCAGCTCACGTACCTCAGGGGCGTTGAATCAGCCCCAGCATTTT.